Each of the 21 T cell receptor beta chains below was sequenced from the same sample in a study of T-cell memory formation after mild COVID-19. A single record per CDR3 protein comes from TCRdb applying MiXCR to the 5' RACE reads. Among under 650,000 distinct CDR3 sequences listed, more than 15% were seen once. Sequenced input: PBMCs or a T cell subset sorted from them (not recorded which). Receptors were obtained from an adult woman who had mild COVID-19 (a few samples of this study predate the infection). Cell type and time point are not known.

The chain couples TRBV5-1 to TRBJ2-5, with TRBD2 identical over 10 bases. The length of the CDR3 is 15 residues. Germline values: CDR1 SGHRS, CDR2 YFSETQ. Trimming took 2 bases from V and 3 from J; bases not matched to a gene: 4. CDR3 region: CASSLWLAGEETQYF. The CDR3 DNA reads TGCGCCAGCAGCTTATGGCTAGCGGGAGAAGAGACCCAGTACTTC.

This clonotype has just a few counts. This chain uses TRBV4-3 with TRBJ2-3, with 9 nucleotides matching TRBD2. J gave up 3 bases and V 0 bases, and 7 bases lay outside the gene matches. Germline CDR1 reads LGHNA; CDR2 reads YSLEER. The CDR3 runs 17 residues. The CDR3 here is CASSQDGGLAGTDTQYF. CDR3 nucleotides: TGCGCCAGCAGCCAAGATGGAGGCCTAGCGGGAACAGATACGCAGTATTTT.

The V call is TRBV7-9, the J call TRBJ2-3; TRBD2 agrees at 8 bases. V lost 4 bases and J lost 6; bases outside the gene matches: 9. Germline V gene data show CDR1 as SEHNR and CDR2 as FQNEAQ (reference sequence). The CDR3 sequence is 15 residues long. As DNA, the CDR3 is TGTGCCAGCAGCTACGGAGCGGGGGCCGGTGATACGCAGTATTTT. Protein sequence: CASSYGAGAGDTQYF. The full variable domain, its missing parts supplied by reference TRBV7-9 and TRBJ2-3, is DTGVSQNPRHKITKRGQNVTFRCDPISEHNRLYWYRQTLGQGPEFLTYFQNEAQLEKSRLLSDRFSAERPKGSFSTLEIQRTEQGDSAMYLCASSYGAGAGDTQYFGPGTRLTVL.

The CDR3 spells CASSFGGRSDYNEQFF. CDR3 DNA sequence: TGTGCCAGCAGCTTTGGCGGGAGGTCGGATTACAATGAGCAGTTCTTC. This rearrangement joins TRBV7-2 to TRBJ2-1, with 8 bases lining up with TRBD2. Losses at the gene ends were 3 bases for V and 4 bases for J; bases not matched to a gene: 8. Germline CDR1 and CDR2: SGHTA and FQGNSA. CDR3 length: 16 amino acids.

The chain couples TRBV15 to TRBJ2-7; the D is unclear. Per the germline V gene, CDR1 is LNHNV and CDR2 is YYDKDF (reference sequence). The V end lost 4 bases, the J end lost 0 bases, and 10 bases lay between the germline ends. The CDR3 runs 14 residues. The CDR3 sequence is CATSNDSPSYEQYF. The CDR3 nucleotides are TGTGCCACCAGCAACGACTCTCCCTCCTACGAGCAGTACTTC. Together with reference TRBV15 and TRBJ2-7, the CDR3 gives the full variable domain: DAMVIQNPRYQVTQFGKPVTLSCSQTLNHNVMYWYQQKSSQAPKLLFHYYDKDFNNEADTPDNFQSRRPNTSFCFLDIRSPGLGDTAMYLCATSNDSPSYEQYFGPGTRLTVT.

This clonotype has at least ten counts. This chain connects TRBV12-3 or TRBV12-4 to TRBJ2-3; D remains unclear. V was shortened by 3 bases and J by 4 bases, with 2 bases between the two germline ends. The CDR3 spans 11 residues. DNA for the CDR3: TGTGCCAGCAGTTTCCCAGATACGCAGTATTTT. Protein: CASSFPDTQYF.

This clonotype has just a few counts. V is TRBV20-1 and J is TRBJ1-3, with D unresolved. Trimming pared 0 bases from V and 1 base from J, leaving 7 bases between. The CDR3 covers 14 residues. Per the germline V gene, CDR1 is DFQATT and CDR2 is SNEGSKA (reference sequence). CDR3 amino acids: CSARDMNSGNTIYF. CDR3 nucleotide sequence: TGCAGTGCTAGAGATATGAATTCTGGAAACACCATATATTTT.

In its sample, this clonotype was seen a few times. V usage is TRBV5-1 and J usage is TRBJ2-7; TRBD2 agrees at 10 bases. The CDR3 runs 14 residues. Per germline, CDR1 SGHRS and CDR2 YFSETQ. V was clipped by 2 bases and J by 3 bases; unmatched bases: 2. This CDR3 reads CASSFWTSGYEQYF. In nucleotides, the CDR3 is TGCGCCAGCAGCTTCTGGACTAGCGGCTACGAGCAGTACTTC.

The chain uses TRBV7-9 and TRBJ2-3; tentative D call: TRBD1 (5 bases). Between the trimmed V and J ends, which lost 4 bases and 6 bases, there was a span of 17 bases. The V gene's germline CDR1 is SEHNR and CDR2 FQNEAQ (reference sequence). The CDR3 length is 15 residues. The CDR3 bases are TGTGCCAGCAGCTCCCTCAGGGCCGGTGGGGATACGCAGTATTTT. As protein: CASSSLRAGGDTQYF.

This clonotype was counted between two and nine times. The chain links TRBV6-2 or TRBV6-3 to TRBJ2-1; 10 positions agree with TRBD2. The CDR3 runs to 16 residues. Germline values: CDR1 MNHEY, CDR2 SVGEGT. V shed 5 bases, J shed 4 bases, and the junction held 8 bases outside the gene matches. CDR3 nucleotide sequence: TGTGCCAGCAGTCTCTATAGCGGGAGGTCATACAATGAGCAGTTCTTC. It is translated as CASSLYSGRSYNEQFF.

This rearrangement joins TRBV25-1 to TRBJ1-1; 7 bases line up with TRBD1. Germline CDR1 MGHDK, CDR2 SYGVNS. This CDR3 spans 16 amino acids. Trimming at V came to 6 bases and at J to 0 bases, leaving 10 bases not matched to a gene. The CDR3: CASREEGASMNTEAFF. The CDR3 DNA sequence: TGTGCCAGCAGGGAAGAGGGGGCGTCGATGAACACTGAAGCTTTCTTT.

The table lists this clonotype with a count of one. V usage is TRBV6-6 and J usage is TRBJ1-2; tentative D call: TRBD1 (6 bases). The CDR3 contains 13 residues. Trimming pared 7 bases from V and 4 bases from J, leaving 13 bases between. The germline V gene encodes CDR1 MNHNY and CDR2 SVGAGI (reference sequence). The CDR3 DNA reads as TGTGCCAGCAACCACCGGGGGCTCTATGGCTACACCTTC. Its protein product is CASNHRGLYGYTF.

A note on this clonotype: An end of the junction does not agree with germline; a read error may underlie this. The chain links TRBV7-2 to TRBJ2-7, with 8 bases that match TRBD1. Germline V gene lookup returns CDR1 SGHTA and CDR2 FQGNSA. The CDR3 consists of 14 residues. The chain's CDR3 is CASSFAPNPGQESF. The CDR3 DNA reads TGTGCCAGCAGCTTTGCTCCTAACCCGGGACAGGAGAGCTTC.

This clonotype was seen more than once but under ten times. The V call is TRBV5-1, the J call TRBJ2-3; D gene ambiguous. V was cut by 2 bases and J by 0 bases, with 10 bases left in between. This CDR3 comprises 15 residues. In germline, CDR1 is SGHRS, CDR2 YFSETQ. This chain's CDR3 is CASSFSPTSTDTQYF. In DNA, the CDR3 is TGCGCCAGCAGCTTCAGCCCGACTAGCACAGATACGCAGTATTTT.

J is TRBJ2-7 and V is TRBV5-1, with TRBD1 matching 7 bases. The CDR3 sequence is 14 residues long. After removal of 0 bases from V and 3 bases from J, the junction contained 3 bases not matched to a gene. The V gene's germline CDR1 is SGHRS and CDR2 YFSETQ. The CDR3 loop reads CASSLDGQVYEQYF. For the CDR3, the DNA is TGCGCCAGCAGCTTGGATGGACAGGTCTACGAGCAGTACTTC.

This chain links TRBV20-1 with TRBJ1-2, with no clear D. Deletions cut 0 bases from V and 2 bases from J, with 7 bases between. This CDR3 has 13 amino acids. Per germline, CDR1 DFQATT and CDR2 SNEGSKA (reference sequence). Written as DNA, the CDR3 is TGCAGTGCTAGAGAGGTGGGGAACTATGGCTACACCTTC. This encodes CSAREVGNYGYTF.

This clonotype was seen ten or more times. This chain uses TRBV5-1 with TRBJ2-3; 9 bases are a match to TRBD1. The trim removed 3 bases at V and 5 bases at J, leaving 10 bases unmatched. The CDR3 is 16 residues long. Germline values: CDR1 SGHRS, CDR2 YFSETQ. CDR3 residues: CASSYSGTGIGDTQYF. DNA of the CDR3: TGCGCCAGCAGCTACTCCGGGACAGGGATAGGAGATACGCAGTATTTT.

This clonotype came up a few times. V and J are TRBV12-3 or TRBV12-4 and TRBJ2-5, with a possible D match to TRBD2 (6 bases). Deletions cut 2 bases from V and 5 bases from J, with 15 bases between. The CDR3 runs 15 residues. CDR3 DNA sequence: TGTGCCAGCAGTTTATCGGCACCAGGGAGGGAGACCCAGTACTTC. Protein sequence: CASSLSAPGRETQYF.

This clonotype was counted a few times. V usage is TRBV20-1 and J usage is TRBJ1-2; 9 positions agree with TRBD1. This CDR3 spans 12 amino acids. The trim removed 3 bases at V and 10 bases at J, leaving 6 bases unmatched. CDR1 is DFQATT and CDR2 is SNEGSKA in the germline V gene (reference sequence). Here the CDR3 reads CSASKGQGPYTF. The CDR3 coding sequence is TGCAGTGCTAGTAAGGGACAGGGACCCTACACCTTC.

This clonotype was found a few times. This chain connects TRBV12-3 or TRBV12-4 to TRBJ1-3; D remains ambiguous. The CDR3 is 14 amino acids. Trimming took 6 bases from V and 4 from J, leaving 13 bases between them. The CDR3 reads CASSPGPLGNTIYF. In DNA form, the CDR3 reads TGTGCCAGCAGCCCAGGTCCCCTGGGAAACACCATATATTTT.

The CDR3 loop is CASSYGTGYEPQHF. CDR3 coding DNA: TGTGCCAGCAGTTACGGGACAGGTTATGAGCCCCAGCATTTT. The chain is built from TRBV6-6 and TRBJ1-5; 8 bases map to TRBD1. Per the germline V gene, CDR1 is MNHNY and CDR2 is SVGAGI (reference sequence). V gave up 2 bases and J gave up 8 bases; unmatched junction bases: 5. The CDR3 runs to 14 residues.